This T cell receptor (beta chain) was sequenced in a study of cytomegalovirus exposure and HLA in healthy donors. Germline loops: CDR1 SGHRS, CDR2 YFSETQ. This CDR3 has 16 amino acids. V gave up 1 base and J gave up 9 bases; unmatched junction bases: 12. Primers for the PCR totalled 60 Vbeta and 13 Jbeta. Only in-frame clones appear in the TCRdb table, and some are missing; sequencing was by immunoSEQ multiplex PCR. The sample includes around 140,000 clones. The specimen sequenced was PBMCs. The chain couples TRBV5-1 to TRBJ2-1, with 8 bases fitting TRBD2. The source of this sequence is a male donor in good health and CMV-seronegative. CDR3 bases: TGCGCCAGCAGCTTGTTGGTCGGCACTAGCGGTAGTGAGCAGTTCTTC. Translating it yields CASSLLVGTSGSEQFF.